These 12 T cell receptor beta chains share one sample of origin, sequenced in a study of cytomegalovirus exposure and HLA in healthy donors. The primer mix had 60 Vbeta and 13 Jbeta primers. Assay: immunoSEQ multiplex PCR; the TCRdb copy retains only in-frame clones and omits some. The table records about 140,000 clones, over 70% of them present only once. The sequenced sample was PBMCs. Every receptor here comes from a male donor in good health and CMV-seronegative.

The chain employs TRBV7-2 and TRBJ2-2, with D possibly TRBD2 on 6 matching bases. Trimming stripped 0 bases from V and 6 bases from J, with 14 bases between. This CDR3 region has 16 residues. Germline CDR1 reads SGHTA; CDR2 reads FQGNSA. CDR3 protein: CASSLAARRVPGELFF. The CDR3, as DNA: TGTGCCAGCAGCTTAGCGGCTAGGAGGGTCCCCGGGGAGCTGTTTTTT.

This CDR3 reads CATSRRTGSGELFF. The CDR3 region has the DNA TGTGCCACCAGCAGGAGGACAGGGAGCGGGGAGCTGTTTTTT. The chain has TRBV15 and TRBJ2-2; 8 bases line up with TRBD1. Germline V gene lookup returns CDR1 LNHNV and CDR2 YYDKDF (reference sequence). J was trimmed by 7 bases and V by 3 bases; bases with no gene match: 4. The CDR3 has 14 residues.

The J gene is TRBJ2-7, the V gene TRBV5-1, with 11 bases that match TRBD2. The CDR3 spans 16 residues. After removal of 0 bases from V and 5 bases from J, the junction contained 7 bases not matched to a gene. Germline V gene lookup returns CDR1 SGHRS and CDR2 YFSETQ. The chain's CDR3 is CASSLVAGGPADEQYF. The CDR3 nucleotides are TGCGCCAGCAGCTTGGTAGCGGGGGGGCCCGCCGACGAGCAGTACTTC.

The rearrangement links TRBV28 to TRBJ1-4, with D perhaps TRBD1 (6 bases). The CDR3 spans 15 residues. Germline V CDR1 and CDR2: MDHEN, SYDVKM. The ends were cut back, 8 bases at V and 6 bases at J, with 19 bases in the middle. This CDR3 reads CASAPPGERDEKLFF. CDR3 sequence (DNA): TGTGCCAGCGCACCTCCAGGGGAGAGGGATGAAAAACTGTTTTTT.

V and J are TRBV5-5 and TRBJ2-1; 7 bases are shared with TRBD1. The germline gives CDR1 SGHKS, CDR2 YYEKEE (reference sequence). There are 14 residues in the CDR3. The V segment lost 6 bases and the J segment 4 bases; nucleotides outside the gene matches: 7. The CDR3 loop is CASTRDRLYNEQFF. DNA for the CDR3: TGTGCCAGCACCAGGGACAGACTATACAATGAGCAGTTCTTC. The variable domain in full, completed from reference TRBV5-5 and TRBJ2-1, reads DAGVTQSPTHLIKTRGQQVTLRCSPISGHKSVSWYQQVLGQGPQFIFQYYEKEERGRGNFPDRFSARQFPNYSSELNVNALLLGDSALYLCASTRDRLYNEQFFGPGTRLTVL.

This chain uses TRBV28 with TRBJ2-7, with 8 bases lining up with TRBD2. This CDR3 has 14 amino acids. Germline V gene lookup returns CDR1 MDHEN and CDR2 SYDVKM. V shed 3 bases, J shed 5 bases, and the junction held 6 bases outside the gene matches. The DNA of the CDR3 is TGTGCCAGCAGTTTTTCGGGGGGGGGCAACGAGCAGTACTTC. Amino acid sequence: CASSFSGGGNEQYF.

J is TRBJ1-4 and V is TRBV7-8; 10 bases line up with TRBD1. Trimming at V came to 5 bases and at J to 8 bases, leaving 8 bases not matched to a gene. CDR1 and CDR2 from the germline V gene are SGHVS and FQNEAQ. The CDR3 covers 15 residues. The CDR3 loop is CASSLTGGVREKLFF. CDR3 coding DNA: TGTGCCAGCAGCCTGACAGGGGGCGTCCGGGAAAAACTGTTTTTT.

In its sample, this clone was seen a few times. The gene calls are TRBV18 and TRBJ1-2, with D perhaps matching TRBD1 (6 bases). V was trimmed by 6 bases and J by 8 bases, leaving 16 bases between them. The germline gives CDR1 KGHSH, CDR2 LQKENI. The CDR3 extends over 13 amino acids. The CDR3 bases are TGTGCCAGCTCTCCTGAGACAGGTCGGGGCTACACCTTC. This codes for CASSPETGRGYTF.

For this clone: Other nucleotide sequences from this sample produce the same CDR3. The CDR3, as DNA: TGCGCCAGCAGCGCCACGCTAGGGGGTGAGACCCAGTACTTC. It specifies CASSATLGGETQYF. The rearrangement uses TRBV5-1 and TRBJ2-5, with D tentatively TRBD1 (6 bases). Between the trimmed V and J ends, which lost 4 bases and 5 bases, there was a span of 15 bases. The CDR3 loop spans 14 amino acids. The germline V gene encodes CDR1 SGHRS and CDR2 YFSETQ.

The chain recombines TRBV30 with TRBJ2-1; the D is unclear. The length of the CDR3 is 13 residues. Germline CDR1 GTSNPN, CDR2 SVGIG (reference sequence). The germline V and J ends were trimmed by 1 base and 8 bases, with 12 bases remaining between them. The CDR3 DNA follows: TGTGCCTGGAGTGAGGCTGGGCCCCATGAGCAGTTCTTC. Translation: CAWSEAGPHEQFF.

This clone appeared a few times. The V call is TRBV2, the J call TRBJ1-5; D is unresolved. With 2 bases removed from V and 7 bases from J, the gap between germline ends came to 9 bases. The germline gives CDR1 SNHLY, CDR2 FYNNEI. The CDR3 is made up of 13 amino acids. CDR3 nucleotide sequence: TGTGCCAGCAGTGAATGGGGAGGGCAGCCCCAGCATTTT. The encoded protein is CASSEWGGQPQHF. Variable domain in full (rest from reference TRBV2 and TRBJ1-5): EPEVTQTPSHQVTQMGQEVILRCVPISNHLYFYWYRQILGQKVEFLVSFYNNEISEKSEIFDDQFSVERPDGSNFTLKIRSTKLEDSAMYFCASSEWGGQPQHFGDGTRLSIL.

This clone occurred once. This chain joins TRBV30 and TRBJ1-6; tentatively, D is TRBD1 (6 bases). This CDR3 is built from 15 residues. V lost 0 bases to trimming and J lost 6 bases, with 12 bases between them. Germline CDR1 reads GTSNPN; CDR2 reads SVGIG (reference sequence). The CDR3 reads CAWSVQQGGNSPLHF. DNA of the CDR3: TGTGCCTGGAGTGTACAACAGGGTGGTAATTCACCCCTCCACTTT.